The 14 T cell receptor beta chains given below trace back to one sample, sequenced in a study of CD8+CD57+ T cells in acquired aplastic anemia. Both TCR beta VDJ combination and CDR3 sequence profiling were carried out. Genomic DNA was the template for this profiling. From the reads, TCRdb called clonotypes with MiXCR, one entry per CDR3 protein. The sample gives about 170,000 distinct CDR3 sequences, 55% to 70% of which show up once; roughly 44% is in the top ten. Sequenced sample: sorted CD4+, CD8+, or CD8+CD57+ T cells (not recorded which) from PBMCs. These receptor sequences come from a human donor in good health.

This clonotype has only one observation. The chain employs TRBV7-8 and TRBJ2-5; the match to TRBD1 covers 8 bases. Losses at the gene ends were 2 bases for V and 5 bases for J; bases not matched to a gene: 7. Germline CDR1 reads SGHVS; CDR2 reads FQNEAQ. The length of the CDR3 is 15 residues. The CDR3 sequence: CASSLSRTGYETQYF. CDR3 DNA sequence: TGTGCCAGCAGCTTATCTCGGACAGGGTACGAGACCCAGTACTTC. Full variable domain (missing parts from reference TRBV7-8 and TRBJ2-5): GAGVSQSPRYKVAKRGQDVALRCDPISGHVSLFWYQQALGQGPEFLTYFQNEAQLDKSGLPSDRFFAERPEGSVSTLKIQRTQQEDSAVYLCASSLSRTGYETQYFGPGTRLLVL.

This clonotype was counted a single time. This chain links TRBV5-4 with TRBJ2-7, with a tentative D call TRBD2 (6 bases). In germline, CDR1 is SGHNT, CDR2 YYREEE (reference sequence). The length of the CDR3 is 16 residues. V was shortened by 4 bases and J by 3 bases, with 20 bases between the two germline ends. The CDR3 loop is CASSPGTGGVSYEQYF. CDR3 in DNA: TGTGCCAGCAGCCCCGGGACTGGCGGGGTTAGCTACGAGCAGTACTTC.

The chain carries TRBV20-1 and TRBJ1-1; D is possibly TRBD1 (5 bases). Looked up from germline, CDR1 is DFQATT and CDR2 is SNEGSKA (reference sequence). CDR3 length: 14 amino acids. V lost 2 bases and J lost 4, with 14 bases in between. The DNA of the CDR3 is TGCAGTGCTAGACCTGTGAGCAGGGTCACTGAAGCTTTCTTT. It is translated as CSARPVSRVTEAFF.

The rearrangement links TRBV7-8 to TRBJ2-7; no definite D call. Germline assignment: CDR1 SGHVS and CDR2 FQNEAQ. This CDR3 has 12 amino acids. Between the trimmed V and J ends, which lost 1 base and 7 bases, there was a span of 8 bases. As DNA, the CDR3 is TGTGCCAGCAGCTTAGGGTTCTGTGAGCAGTACTTC. It is translated as CASSLGFCEQYF.

This clonotype appeared once. The rearrangement joins TRBV25-1 to TRBJ1-1, with TRBD1 matching over 7 bases. V was clipped by 2 bases and J by 0 bases; unmatched bases: 3. The CDR3 spans 15 residues. Germline CDR1 MGHDK, CDR2 SYGVNS. CDR3 loop: CASSERDSLNTEAFF. DNA of the CDR3: TGTGCCAGCAGTGAACGGGACAGCCTGAACACTGAAGCTTTCTTT.

In the case of this clonotype: This could be a read error, since a much larger clone is one nucleotide away. The genes are TRBV6-1 and TRBJ2-1; possibly TRBD2 for D (7 bases). Germline assignment: CDR1 MNHNS and CDR2 SASEGT. This CDR3 is built from 15 residues. V dropped 7 bases and J dropped 6 bases, with 19 bases sitting between them. CDR3 nucleotides: TGTGCCAGCATCGATGGACGGGGGGCTTCCAATGAGCAGTTCTTC. It encodes CASIDGRGASNEQFF.

V usage is TRBV10-3 and J usage is TRBJ1-1; D perhaps matches TRBD1 (6 bases). This CDR3 contains 14 residues. The germline V gene encodes CDR1 ENHRY and CDR2 SYGVKD. The germline V and J ends were trimmed by 7 bases and 1 base, with 13 bases remaining between them. The CDR3 region has the DNA TGTGCCATCAAATTGGGCAGGGGGAACACTGAAGCTTTCTTT. This codes for CAIKLGRGNTEAFF.

On this clonotype: Compared with germline, one end of the junction differs, possibly owing to a read error. The chain couples TRBV7-9 to TRBJ2-3; TRBD2 is a possible D gene (7 bases). The CDR3 consists of 15 residues. CDR1 and CDR2 (germline): SEHNR, FQNEAQ (reference sequence). DNA of the CDR3: TGCGCCAGCAGCTTCGGGGGGCACGGCACAGATACGCAGTATTTT. It specifies CASSFGGHGTDTQYF.

This clonotype was detected only a few times. The chain carries TRBV20-1 and TRBJ1-4; no clear D. Germline values: CDR1 DFQATT, CDR2 SNEGSKA (reference sequence). The CDR3 covers 13 residues. Trimming shortened V by 6 bases and J by 8 bases, and 16 bases separated the two germline ends. CDR3 sequence (DNA): TGCAGTGCATCTGACCCCCGGCGGGAAAAACTGTTTTTT. Residues: CSASDPRREKLFF.

This clonotype was observed once. A read error may explain this, as a much larger clone is one base away. The chain employs TRBV5-8 and TRBJ1-5, with 8 bases aligning to TRBD1. Germline lookup yields CDR1 SGHTS and CDR2 YDEGEE. The CDR3 runs to 18 residues. In nucleotides, the CDR3 is TGTGCCAGCAGCTCGGGTACAATGGGACAGGTCCTTAATCAGTCCCAGCATTTT. Its protein product is CASSSGTMGQVLNQSQHF.

Of note for this clonotype: An end of the junction does not agree with germline; a read error may underlie this. The chain carries TRBV5-1 and TRBJ2-2; 8 nucleotides agree with TRBD1. Germline loops: CDR1 SGHRS, CDR2 YFSETQ. There are 13 residues in the CDR3. The CDR3 loop reads CASRAQGAGELFF. The CDR3 region has the DNA TGTGCCAGCAGAGCGCAGGGGGCCGGGGAACTGTTTTTT. The whole variable domain, remainder taken from reference TRBV5-1 and TRBJ2-2, is KAGVTQTPRYLIKTRGQQVTLSCSPISGHRSVSWYQQTPGQGLQFLFEYFSETQRNKGNFPGRFSGRQFSNSRSEMNVSTLELGDSALYLCASRAQGAGELFFGEGSRLTVL.

The sample holds one count of this clonotype. The CDR3, as DNA: TGTGCCAGCAGCCAAGACGGGGACCTTAGTCAGCTCCAGCATTTT. This gives the protein CASSQDGDLSQLQHF. The chain links TRBV3-2 to TRBJ1-5; TRBD1, the D gene given by the table, was not confirmed from the DNA. TRBV3-2 is labeled a pseudogene. The length of the CDR3 is 15 residues.

The rearrangement links TRBV20-1 to TRBJ2-7; no reliable D call. The CDR3 totals 13 residues. Trimming shortened V by 3 bases and J by 0 bases, and 9 bases separated the two germline ends. Germline loops: CDR1 DFQATT, CDR2 SNEGSKA (reference sequence). The CDR3 region is CSARHSSSYEQYF. The CDR3, as DNA: TGCAGTGCTAGGCACTCGAGCTCCTACGAGCAGTACTTC.

The V gene is TRBV24-1, the J gene TRBJ1-2; TRBD1 matches 7 bases. Germline V gives CDR1 KGHDR, CDR2 SFDVKD. The J segment lost 4 bases and the V segment lost 3 bases, leaving 7 bases of the junction unmatched. CDR3 length equals 15 residues. CDR3 residues: CATSDRQGDGYGYTF. The CDR3 coding sequence is TGTGCCACCAGTGATCGACAGGGCGACGGCTATGGCTACACCTTC.